This T cell receptor (beta chain) was sequenced during a study of T cell responses to AZD1222 COVID-19 vaccine. As for the study in general: Samples with a second dose at about 4 or about 12 weeks were pooled together.

The germline CDR1 and CDR2 sequences are SGHDT and YYEEEE. This CDR3 is built from 14 residues. V was clipped by 4 bases and J by 1 base, with 11 bases between them. Assay used: immunoSEQ multiplex PCR; TCRdb lists only in-frame clones, some missing. The data show 95,000 to 150,000 clones, with around nine tenths seen just once and 0.95% to 1.5% held by the top ten. The chain employs TRBV5-6 and TRBJ1-1; no firm D call. The material was peripheral blood, obtained on day 0 of AZD1222 vaccination. The source of this sequence is an adult in good health. CDR3 sequence: CASSKQIPNTEAFF. As DNA, the CDR3 is TGTGCCAGCAGCAAACAGATTCCGAACACTGAAGCTTTCTTT. The whole variable domain, remainder taken from reference TRBV5-6 and TRBJ1-1, is DAGVTQSPTHLIKTRGQQVTLRCSPKSGHDTVSWYQQALGQGPQFIFQYYEEEERQRGNFPDRFSGHQFPNYSSELNVNALLLGDSALYLCASSKQIPNTEAFFGQGTRLTVV.